Given below is one T cell receptor (beta chain) in context. TCRdb's table, derived via immunoSEQ multiplex PCR, lists solely in-frame clones and lacks some. The table has about 75,000 clones, 80% to 90% seen once; the top ten hold approximately 1%. Germline assignment: CDR1 SGHTA and CDR2 FQGNSA. The CDR3 has 13 residues. Trimming took 5 bases from V and 5 from J; bases not matched to a gene: 5. The data stem from a study of T cell changes during pregnancy in multiple sclerosis. Sequencing used peripheral blood, obtained in the first trimester of pregnancy. The chain couples TRBV7-2 to TRBJ2-7, with 8 positions matching TRBD1. The TCR was taken from a female donor in good health, enrolled as a control in a pregnancy study. The CDR3 sequence: CASSRQTGDEQYF. Here the CDR3 DNA reads TGTGCCAGCAGCAGACAGACAGGGGACGAGCAGTACTTC.